This TCR beta chain was obtained from a study of cytomegalovirus exposure and HLA in healthy donors. CDR1 and CDR2 (germline): SGHRS, YFSETQ. V lost 2 bases, J lost 0 bases, and 5 bases stayed unmatched. The CDR3 totals 15 residues. Vbeta (60) and Jbeta (13) primers were used in the PCR. Generated by immunoSEQ multiplex PCR, the TCRdb table keeps only in-frame clones and is missing some. The sample shows 100,000 to 150,000 clones, approximately 80% of them seen only once. The source material was PBMCs. The V call is TRBV5-1, the J call TRBJ2-7; 7 bases match TRBD2. The sequence came from a man aged 25 to 40 in good health and CMV-seropositive. Written as DNA, the CDR3 is TGCGCCAGCAGCTTTGGTAGCGGGCCCTCCTACGAGCAGTACTTC. It translates to CASSFGSGPSYEQYF. The variable domain in full, with the rest retrieved from reference TRBV5-1 and TRBJ2-7, is KAGVTQTPRYLIKTRGQQVTLSCSPISGHRSVSWYQQTPGQGLQFLFEYFSETQRNKGNFPGRFSGRQFSNSRSEMNVSTLELGDSALYLCASSFGSGPSYEQYFGPGTRLTVT.